Described below is a single T cell receptor (beta chain) sequence and its context. Its antigen is not known. Time point meaning: week 23, last vaccination. Every single dose of the vaccine, 300 ug of mutant IDH1 20-mer peptide, came with topical imiquimod. This entry is derived from a study of a mutant IDH1 vaccine in newly diagnosed glioma. Whole-study findings and limits: Apparently, pseudoprogression bore no relation to changes among the top peripheral T cell clonotypes.

TCRdb's copy holds only in-frame clones and misses some; the assay was immunoSEQ multiplex PCR. The table lists approximately 28,000 clones, approximately 80% of them singletons, with roughly 8.2% in the top ten. CDR3 length: 14 residues. In germline, CDR1 is SEHNR, CDR2 FQNEAQ (reference sequence). V gave up 1 base and J gave up 1 base, with 7 bases separating them. The input for sequencing was PBMCs, taken from a glioma patient whose treatment included an IDH1 peptide vaccine. V gene TRBV7-9 combines with J gene TRBJ2-5; weak D call: TRBD1 (6 bases). This TCR derives from a woman between 18 and 29 years old with glioma. CDR3 protein: CASSLGGLQETQYF. CDR3 in DNA: TGTGCCAGCAGCTTAGGGGGGCTCCAAGAGACCCAGTACTTC.